This TCR beta chain stems from a study of blood T cells in healthy people across ages. Turning to this clonotype: Its target is unknown.

Researchers collected around 11 milliliters of peripheral blood from every single donor. In each sample, at least 6.5 million PBMCs were isolated. Study results and caveats: Age brought a roughly linear fall in TCR beta diversity measured per million T cells. There was no known CMV status for donors, so expanded clonotype changes were possibly confounded.

With a J-beta primer mix and a sample-barcoded 5' primer, a second PCR ran about 7 to 12 cycles. Using its own MiXCR run on the 5' RACE reads, TCRdb lists one record per CDR3 protein. The table has over a million distinct CDR3 sequences, 45% seen once. Germline V gene sequence: CDR1 DFQATT, CDR2 SNEGSKA (reference sequence). V gave up 3 bases and J gave up 11 bases; unmatched junction bases: 22. The CDR3 spans 17 residues. The sequencing sample was made of blood. The receptor's source is a woman aged 60-70 years in good health. The chain carries TRBV20-1 and TRBJ2-5, with TRBD1 matching 9 bases. Here the CDR3 reads CSASTPAGQGRPNEQYF. The CDR3 DNA sequence: TGCAGTGCTAGTACCCCTGCGGGACAGGGAAGACCCAATGAGCAGTACTTC.